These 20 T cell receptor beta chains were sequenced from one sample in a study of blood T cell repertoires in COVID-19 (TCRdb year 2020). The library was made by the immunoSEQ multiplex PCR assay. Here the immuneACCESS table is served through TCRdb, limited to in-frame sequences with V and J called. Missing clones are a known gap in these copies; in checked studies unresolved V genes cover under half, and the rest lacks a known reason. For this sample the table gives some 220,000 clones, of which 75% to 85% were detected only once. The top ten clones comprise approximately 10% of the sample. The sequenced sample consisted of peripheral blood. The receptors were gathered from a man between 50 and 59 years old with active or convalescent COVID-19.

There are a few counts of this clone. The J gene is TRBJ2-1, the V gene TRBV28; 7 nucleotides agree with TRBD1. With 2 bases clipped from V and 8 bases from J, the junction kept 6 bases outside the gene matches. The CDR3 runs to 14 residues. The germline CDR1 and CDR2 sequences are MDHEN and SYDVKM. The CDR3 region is CASSLNRGGDEQFF. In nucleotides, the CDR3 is TGTGCCAGCAGTTTAAACAGGGGTGGCGATGAGCAGTTCTTC.

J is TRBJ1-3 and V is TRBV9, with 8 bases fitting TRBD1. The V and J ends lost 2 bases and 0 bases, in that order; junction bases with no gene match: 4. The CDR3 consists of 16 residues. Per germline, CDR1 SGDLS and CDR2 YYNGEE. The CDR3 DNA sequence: TGTGCCAGCAGCGTGAGTACAGGGGGCTCTGGAAACACCATATATTTT. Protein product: CASSVSTGGSGNTIYF.

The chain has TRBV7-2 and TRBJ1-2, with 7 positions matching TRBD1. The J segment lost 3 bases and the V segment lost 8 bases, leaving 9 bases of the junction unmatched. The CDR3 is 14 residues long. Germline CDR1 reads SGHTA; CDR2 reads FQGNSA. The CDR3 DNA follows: TGTGCCAGCCGATCGACAGGGTCCCACTATGGCTACACCTTC. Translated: CASRSTGSHYGYTF.

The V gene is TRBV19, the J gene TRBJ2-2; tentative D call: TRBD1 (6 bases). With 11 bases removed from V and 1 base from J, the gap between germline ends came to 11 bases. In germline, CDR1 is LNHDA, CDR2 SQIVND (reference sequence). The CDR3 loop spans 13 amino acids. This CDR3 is CAGKQGNTGELFF. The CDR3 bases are TGTGCCGGTAAACAGGGGAACACCGGGGAGCTGTTTTTT. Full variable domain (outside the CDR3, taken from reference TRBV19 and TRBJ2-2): DGGITQSPKYLFRKEGQNVTLSCEQNLNHDAMYWYRQDPGQGLRLIYYSQIVNDFQKGDIAEGYSVSREKKESFPLTVTSAQKNPTAFYLCAGKQGNTGELFFGEGSRLTVL.

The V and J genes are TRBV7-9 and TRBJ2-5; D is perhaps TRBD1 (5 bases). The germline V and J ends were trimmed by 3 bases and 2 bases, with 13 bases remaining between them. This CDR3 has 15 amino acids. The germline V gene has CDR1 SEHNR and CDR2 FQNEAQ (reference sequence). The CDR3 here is CASSFRAGNQETQYF. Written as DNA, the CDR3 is TGTGCCAGCAGCTTCAGGGCAGGCAATCAAGAGACCCAGTACTTC.

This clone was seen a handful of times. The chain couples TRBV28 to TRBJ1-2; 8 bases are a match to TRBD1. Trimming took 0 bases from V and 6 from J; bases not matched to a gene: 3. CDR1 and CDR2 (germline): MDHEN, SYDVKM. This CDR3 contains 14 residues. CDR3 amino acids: CASSLWTGDDGYTF. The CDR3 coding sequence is TGTGCCAGCAGTTTATGGACAGGGGACGATGGCTACACCTTC.

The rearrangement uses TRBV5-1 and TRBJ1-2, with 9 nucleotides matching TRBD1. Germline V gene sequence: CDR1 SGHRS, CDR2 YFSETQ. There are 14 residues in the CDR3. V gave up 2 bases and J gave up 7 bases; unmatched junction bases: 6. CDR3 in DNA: TGCGCCAGCAGCTTCTTACAGGGGGCAGCTGGCTACACCTTC. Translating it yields CASSFLQGAAGYTF. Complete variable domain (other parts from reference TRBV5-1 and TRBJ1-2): KAGVTQTPRYLIKTRGQQVTLSCSPISGHRSVSWYQQTPGQGLQFLFEYFSETQRNKGNFPGRFSGRQFSNSRSEMNVSTLELGDSALYLCASSFLQGAAGYTFGSGTRLTVV.

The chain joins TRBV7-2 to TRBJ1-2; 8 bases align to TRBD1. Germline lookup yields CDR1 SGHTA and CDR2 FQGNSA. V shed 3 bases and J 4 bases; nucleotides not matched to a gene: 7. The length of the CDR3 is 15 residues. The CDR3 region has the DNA TGTGCCAGCAGCTTCTACTCAGGGGGCCGCTATGGCTACACCTTC. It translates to CASSFYSGGRYGYTF.

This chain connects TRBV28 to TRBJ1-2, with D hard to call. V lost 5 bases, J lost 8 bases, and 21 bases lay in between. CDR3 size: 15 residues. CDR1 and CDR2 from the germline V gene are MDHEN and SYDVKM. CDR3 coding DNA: TGTGCCAGCAGTCCACCGAGGGCGGGGAATGTAGGCTACACCTTC. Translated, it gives CASSPPRAGNVGYTF.

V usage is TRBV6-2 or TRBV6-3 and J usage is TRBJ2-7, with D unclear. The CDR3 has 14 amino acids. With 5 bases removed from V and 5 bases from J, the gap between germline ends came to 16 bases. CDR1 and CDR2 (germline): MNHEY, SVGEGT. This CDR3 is CASSPRIGGDEQYV. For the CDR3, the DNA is TGTGCCAGCAGTCCAAGGATCGGCGGAGACGAGCAGTACGTC.

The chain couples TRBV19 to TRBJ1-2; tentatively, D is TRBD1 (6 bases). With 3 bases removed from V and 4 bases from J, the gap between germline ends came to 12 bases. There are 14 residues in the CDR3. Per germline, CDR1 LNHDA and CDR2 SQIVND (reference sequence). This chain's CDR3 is CASSIAGAGYGYTF. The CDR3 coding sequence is TGTGCCAGTAGTATCGCAGGGGCCGGCTATGGCTACACCTTC.

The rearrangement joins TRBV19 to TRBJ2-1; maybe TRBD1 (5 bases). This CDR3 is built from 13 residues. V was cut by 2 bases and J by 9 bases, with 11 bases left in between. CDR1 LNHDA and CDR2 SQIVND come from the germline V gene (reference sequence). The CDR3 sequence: CASSILGVGEQFF. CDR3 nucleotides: TGTGCCAGTAGTATATTAGGGGTAGGTGAGCAGTTCTTC.

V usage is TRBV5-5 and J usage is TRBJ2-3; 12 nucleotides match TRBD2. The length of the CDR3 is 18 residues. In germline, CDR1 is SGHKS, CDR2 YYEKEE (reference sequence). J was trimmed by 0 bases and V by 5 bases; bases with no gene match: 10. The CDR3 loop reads CASRTTGTSGLSTDTQYF. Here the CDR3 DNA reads TGTGCCAGCAGAACGACCGGGACTAGCGGGTTAAGCACAGATACGCAGTATTTT.

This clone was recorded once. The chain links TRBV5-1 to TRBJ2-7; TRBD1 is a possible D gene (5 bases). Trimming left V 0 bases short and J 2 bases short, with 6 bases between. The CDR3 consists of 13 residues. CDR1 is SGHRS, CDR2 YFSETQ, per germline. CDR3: CASSLEGAYEQYF. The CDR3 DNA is TGCGCCAGCAGCTTGGAAGGGGCCTACGAGCAGTACTTC.

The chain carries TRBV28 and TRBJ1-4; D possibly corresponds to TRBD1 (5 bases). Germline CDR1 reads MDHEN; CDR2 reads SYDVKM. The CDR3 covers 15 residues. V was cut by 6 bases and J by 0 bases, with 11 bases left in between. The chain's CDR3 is CASSTQGATNEKLFF. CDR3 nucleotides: TGTGCCAGCAGCACTCAGGGTGCAACTAATGAAAAACTGTTTTTT.

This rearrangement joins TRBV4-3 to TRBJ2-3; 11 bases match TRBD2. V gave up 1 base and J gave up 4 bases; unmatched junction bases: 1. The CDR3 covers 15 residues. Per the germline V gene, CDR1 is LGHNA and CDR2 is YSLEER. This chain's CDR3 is CASSQGLAGPDTQYF. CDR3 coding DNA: TGCGCCAGCAGCCAAGGACTAGCGGGACCAGATACGCAGTATTTT.

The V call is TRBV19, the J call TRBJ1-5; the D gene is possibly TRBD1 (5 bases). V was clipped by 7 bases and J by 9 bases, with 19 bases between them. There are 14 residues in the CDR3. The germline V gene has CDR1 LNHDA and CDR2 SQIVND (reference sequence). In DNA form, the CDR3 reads TGTGCCAGTAACCGACCTGGGGCCCCGGGGCCCCAGCATTTT. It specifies CASNRPGAPGPQHF.

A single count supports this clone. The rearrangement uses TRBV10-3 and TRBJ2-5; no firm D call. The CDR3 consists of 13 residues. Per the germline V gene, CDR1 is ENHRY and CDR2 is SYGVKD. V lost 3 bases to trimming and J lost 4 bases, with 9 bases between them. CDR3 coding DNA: TGTGCCATCAGTGACGGTTTCGTAGAGACCCAGTACTTC. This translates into CAISDGFVETQYF.

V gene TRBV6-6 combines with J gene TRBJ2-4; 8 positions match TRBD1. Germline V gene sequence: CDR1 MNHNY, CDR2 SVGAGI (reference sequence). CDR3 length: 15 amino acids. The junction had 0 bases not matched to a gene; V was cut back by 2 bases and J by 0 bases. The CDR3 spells CASSYDRGAKNIQYF. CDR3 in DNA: TGTGCCAGCAGTTACGACAGGGGAGCCAAAAACATTCAGTACTTC.

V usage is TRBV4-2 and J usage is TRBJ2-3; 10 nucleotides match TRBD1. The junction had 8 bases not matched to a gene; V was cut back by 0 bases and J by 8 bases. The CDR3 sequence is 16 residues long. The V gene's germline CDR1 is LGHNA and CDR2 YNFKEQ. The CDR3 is CASSQEGGQGLGTQYF. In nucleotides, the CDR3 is TGTGCCAGCAGCCAAGAGGGGGGACAGGGGTTAGGTACGCAGTATTTT.